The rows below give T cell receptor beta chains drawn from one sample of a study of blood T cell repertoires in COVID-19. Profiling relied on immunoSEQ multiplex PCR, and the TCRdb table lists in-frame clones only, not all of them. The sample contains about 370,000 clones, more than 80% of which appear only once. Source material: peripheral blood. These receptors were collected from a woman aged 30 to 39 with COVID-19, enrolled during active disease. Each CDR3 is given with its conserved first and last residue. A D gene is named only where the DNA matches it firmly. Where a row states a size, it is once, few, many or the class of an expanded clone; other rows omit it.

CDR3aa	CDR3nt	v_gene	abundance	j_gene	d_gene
CASSLDPGAFYNEQFF	TGTGCCAGCAGCCTCGATCCGGGAGCTTTCTACAATGAGCAGTTCTTC	TRBV2	NA	TRBJ2-1	NA
CARNQGVTEAFF	TGCGCCAGAAACCAGGGGGTCACTGAAGCTTTCTTT	TRBV10-2	NA	TRBJ1-1	TRBD1
CASSRGSGNQPQHF	TGTGCCAGCTCCCGGGGATCGGGCAATCAGCCCCAGCATTTT	TRBV5-5	NA	TRBJ1-5	NA
CASSLASGVVGNTIYF	TGTGCCAGCAGCTTAGCGTCCGGAGTTGTGGGAAACACCATATATTTT	TRBV7-2	NA	TRBJ1-3	NA
CAWSVQLNTGELFF	TGTGCCTGGAGTGTCCAATTGAACACCGGGGAGCTGTTTTTT	TRBV30	once	TRBJ2-2	NA
CSASQSGGHLHF	TGCAGTGCTAGTCAGTCAGGCGGACACCTTCACTTT	TRBV20-1	NA	TRBJ1-6	NA
CATSDGGQGDDEQYF	TGTGCCACCAGTGATGGGGGACAGGGCGACGACGAGCAGTACTTC	TRBV24-1	NA	TRBJ2-7	TRBD1
CASSPNSQGASYEQYF	TGTGCCAGCAGCCCTAACTCACAGGGGGCCTCCTACGAGCAGTACTTC	TRBV9	once	TRBJ2-7	TRBD1
CASTGTGGRYGYTF	TGTGCCAGCACCGGGACAGGGGGCCGCTATGGCTACACCTTC	TRBV13	once	TRBJ1-2	TRBD1
CATSMRLAGGSGELFF	TGTGCCACCAGCATGCGACTAGCGGGAGGTTCCGGGGAGCTGTTTTTT	TRBV15	NA	TRBJ2-2	TRBD2
CAWSLGQNYGYTF	TGTGCCTGGAGTCTAGGACAGAACTATGGCTACACCTTC	TRBV30	NA	TRBJ1-2	NA
CSVAQGTTEAFF	TGCAGCGTTGCACAGGGGACCACTGAAGCTTTCTTT	TRBV29-1	NA	TRBJ1-1	TRBD1
CASSTPGLAGEYYNEQFF	TGTGCCAGCAGCACACCGGGACTAGCGGGAGAATATTACAATGAGCAGTTCTTC	TRBV9	once	TRBJ2-1	TRBD2
CASSVNRGPYGTEAFF	TGTGCCAGCAGCGTAAACAGGGGGCCCTATGGCACTGAAGCTTTCTTT	TRBV13	NA	TRBJ1-1	TRBD1
CASSHNSRGLSNQPQHF	TGTGCCAGCAGCCACAATTCCAGGGGGCTGAGCAATCAGCCCCAGCATTTT	TRBV3-1/TRBV3-2	NA	TRBJ1-5	TRBD1
CASTLGQVLYNEQFF	TGTGCCAGCACCCTGGGACAGGTGCTCTACAATGAGCAGTTCTTC	TRBV5-6	once	TRBJ2-1	TRBD1
CASSPHGNYGYTF	TGTGCCAGCAGCCCCCACGGGAACTATGGCTACACCTTC	TRBV14	NA	TRBJ1-2	NA
CASRGGFSYEQYF	TGTGCCAGCCGGGGGGGGTTTTCCTACGAGCAGTACTTC	TRBV28	NA	TRBJ2-7	TRBD2
CASSRTGDNEQFF	TGTGCCAGCAGCCGGACAGGGGACAATGAGCAGTTCTTC	TRBV3-1/TRBV3-2	NA	TRBJ2-1	TRBD1
CASSPTQGMGGNTIYF	TGCGCCAGCAGTCCGACACAGGGGATGGGTGGAAACACCATATATTTT	TRBV10-2	NA	TRBJ1-3	TRBD1
CATSDFFGQGADTEAFF	TGTGCCACCAGTGATTTTTTTGGACAGGGGGCCGATACTGAAGCTTTCTTT	TRBV24-1	NA	TRBJ1-1	TRBD1
CASSSRGTGELFF	TGTGCCAGCAGCTCCAGGGGAACCGGGGAGCTGTTTTTT	TRBV5-5	NA	TRBJ2-2	NA
CASSSSRGGSPLHF	TGTGCCAGCAGCTCAAGCCGGGGGGGATCACCCCTCCACTTT	TRBV11-2	NA	TRBJ1-6	NA
CSVETDSPYEQYF	TGCAGCGTTGAAACTGACAGTCCCTACGAGCAGTACTTC	TRBV29-1	NA	TRBJ2-7	NA
CASSYRGGEQFF	TGTGCCAGCAGCTACCGGGGGGGTGAGCAGTTCTTC	TRBV11-3	NA	TRBJ2-1	TRBD2
CASGYHRGRAHGYTF	TGTGCCAGTGGTTACCATAGGGGGCGGGCGCATGGCTACACCTTC	TRBV19	few	TRBJ1-2	TRBD1
CASSPSKANTEAFF	TGTGCCAGCTCACCATCCAAAGCGAACACTGAAGCTTTCTTT	TRBV18	few	TRBJ1-1	NA
CASRLGNGASNTEAFF	TGTGCCAGCAGGTTGGGAAATGGGGCCTCGAACACTGAAGCTTTCTTT	TRBV7-9	NA	TRBJ1-1	NA
CASPIDRNYGYTF	TGTGCCAGCCCGATCGACAGGAACTATGGCTACACCTTC	TRBV28	NA	TRBJ1-2	NA
CSVIRDTEAFF	TGCAGCGTTATCCGGGACACTGAAGCTTTCTTT	TRBV29-1	NA	TRBJ1-1	NA
CASSSGESSYNEQFF	TGTGCCAGCAGCTCAGGGGAGAGCTCCTACAATGAGCAGTTCTTC	TRBV7-9	NA	TRBJ2-1	NA
CASSLSRGNEQFF	TGTGCCAGCAGTTTATCGCGGGGGAATGAGCAGTTCTTC	TRBV27	NA	TRBJ2-1	TRBD2
CASSLRGYEQFF	TGTGCCAGCAGCTTAAGAGGTTATGAGCAGTTCTTC	TRBV7-2	NA	TRBJ2-1	NA
CASSSQGSGANVLTF	TGTGCCAGCAGCTCGCAGGGATCTGGGGCCAACGTCCTGACTTTC	TRBV5-6	NA	TRBJ2-6	NA
CASRGQGAYEQYF	TGTGCCAGCAGGGGACAGGGAGCCTACGAGCAGTACTTC	TRBV5-4	NA	TRBJ2-7	TRBD1
CASSRFRDRVNEQFF	TGCGCCAGCAGCCGTTTTCGGGACAGGGTCAATGAGCAGTTCTTC	TRBV4-3	NA	TRBJ2-1	TRBD1
CASSEAPRGGANYGYTF	TGTGCCAGCAGTGAAGCGCCGCGTGGCGGAGCTAACTATGGCTACACCTTC	TRBV2	NA	TRBJ1-2	NA
CASSLGSRETQYF	TGTGCCAGCAGCTTGGGAAGCCGAGAGACCCAGTACTTC	TRBV5-6	NA	TRBJ2-5	NA
CSVKKGQGGIEQYF	TGCAGCGTGAAAAAAGGACAGGGGGGTATCGAGCAGTACTTC	TRBV29-1	NA	TRBJ2-7	TRBD1
CASSLVMLAGGDTQYF	TGTGCCAGCAGCTTAGTTATGTTAGCGGGGGGTGATACGCAGTATTTT	TRBV7-2	NA	TRBJ2-3	TRBD2
CASGVGAGYSYNEQFF	TGTGCCAGCGGGGTTGGGGCGGGATACTCCTACAATGAGCAGTTCTTC	TRBV27	NA	TRBJ2-1	NA
CASSYGLAGGVGETQYF	TGTGCCAGCAGTTATGGACTAGCGGGAGGGGTGGGGGAGACCCAGTACTTC	TRBV6-2/TRBV6-3	NA	TRBJ2-5	TRBD2
CAIRVDGDYEQYF	TGTGCCATCCGGGTTGACGGTGACTACGAGCAGTACTTC	TRBV10-3	NA	TRBJ2-7	NA
CASSPGQGLPYGYTF	TGCGCCAGCAGTCCGGGACAGGGGTTACCGTATGGCTACACCTTC	TRBV10-2	NA	TRBJ1-2	TRBD1
CASSRMTDYSGNTIYF	TGTGCCAGTAGCCGGATGACGGACTACTCTGGAAACACCATATATTTT	TRBV19	NA	TRBJ1-3	NA
CASSQRDRGGFTGELFF	TGCGCCAGCAGCCAGAGGGACAGGGGAGGATTCACCGGGGAGCTGTTTTTT	TRBV4-1	NA	TRBJ2-2	TRBD1
CASSPGQGYYGYTF	TGTGCCAGCAGCCCGGGACAGGGTTACTATGGCTACACCTTC	TRBV7-2	NA	TRBJ1-2	TRBD1
CASSLGRGTDTQYF	TGCGCCAGCAGCTTGGGTAGGGGTACAGATACGCAGTATTTT	TRBV5-1	NA	TRBJ2-3	NA
CASLRGGETQYF	TGTGCCAGCCTGAGGGGGGGAGAGACCCAGTACTTC	TRBV12-3/TRBV12-4	NA	TRBJ2-5	NA
CASSYQGLGGGIQYF	TGTGCCAGCAGTTACCAGGGTTTAGGGGGCGGCATTCAGTACTTC	TRBV6-2/TRBV6-3	NA	TRBJ2-4	TRBD1
CASSGQGAGEQYF	TGTGCCAGCAGTGGACAGGGGGCGGGCGAGCAGTACTTC	TRBV2	NA	TRBJ2-7	TRBD1
CASSPRDRASITQGAFF	TGTGCCAGCTCACCCCGGGACAGGGCATCGATAACTCAGGGAGCTTTCTTT	TRBV18	NA	TRBJ1-1	TRBD1
CASSYKGLAGYNEQFF	TGTGCCAGCAGTTACAAGGGACTAGCGGGCTACAATGAGCAGTTCTTC	TRBV6-6	NA	TRBJ2-1	TRBD2
CASSRITGTGSYAKNIQYF	TGTGCCAGCAGCCGAATCACCGGGACAGGGTCTTATGCCAAAAACATTCAGTACTTC	TRBV7-9	NA	TRBJ2-4	TRBD1
CASSESGQGIYGYTF	TGTGCCAGCAGTGAATCGGGACAGGGGATCTATGGCTACACCTTC	TRBV2	NA	TRBJ1-2	TRBD1